The entry below describes one T cell receptor beta chain. The antigen is not known. The sample's time point: cycle 4 day 1 (C4D1), after 6 weeks of nivolumab. There was relapse after autologous stem cell transplantation in every patient, and there was variation in brentuximab vedotin exposure. This table comes from immunoSEQ multiplex PCR, and its TCRdb copy is limited to in-frame clones, with some not included. The sample has 99,000 or so clones, over 85% seen once; the top ten hold around 17%. This specimen comes from a study of PD-1 blockade in classical Hodgkin lymphoma. Study-wide results and limits: Newly diagnosed patients and complete responders had comparable diversity at baseline.

This CDR3 is built from 15 residues. Germline assignment: CDR1 MDHEN and CDR2 SYDVKM. V trimming: 6 bases; J trimming: 10 bases; junction bases outside the gene matches: 13. Sequenced material: peripheral blood mononuclear cells (PBMCs), taken before the fourth cycle of nivolumab. The TCR was taken from a human donor with classical Hodgkin lymphoma. The chain links TRBV28 to TRBJ2-1; 9 nucleotides match TRBD2. The CDR3 spells CASSPLHWTSAEQFF. The CDR3 DNA is TGTGCCAGCAGCCCTCTCCACTGGACTAGCGCAGAGCAGTTCTTC.